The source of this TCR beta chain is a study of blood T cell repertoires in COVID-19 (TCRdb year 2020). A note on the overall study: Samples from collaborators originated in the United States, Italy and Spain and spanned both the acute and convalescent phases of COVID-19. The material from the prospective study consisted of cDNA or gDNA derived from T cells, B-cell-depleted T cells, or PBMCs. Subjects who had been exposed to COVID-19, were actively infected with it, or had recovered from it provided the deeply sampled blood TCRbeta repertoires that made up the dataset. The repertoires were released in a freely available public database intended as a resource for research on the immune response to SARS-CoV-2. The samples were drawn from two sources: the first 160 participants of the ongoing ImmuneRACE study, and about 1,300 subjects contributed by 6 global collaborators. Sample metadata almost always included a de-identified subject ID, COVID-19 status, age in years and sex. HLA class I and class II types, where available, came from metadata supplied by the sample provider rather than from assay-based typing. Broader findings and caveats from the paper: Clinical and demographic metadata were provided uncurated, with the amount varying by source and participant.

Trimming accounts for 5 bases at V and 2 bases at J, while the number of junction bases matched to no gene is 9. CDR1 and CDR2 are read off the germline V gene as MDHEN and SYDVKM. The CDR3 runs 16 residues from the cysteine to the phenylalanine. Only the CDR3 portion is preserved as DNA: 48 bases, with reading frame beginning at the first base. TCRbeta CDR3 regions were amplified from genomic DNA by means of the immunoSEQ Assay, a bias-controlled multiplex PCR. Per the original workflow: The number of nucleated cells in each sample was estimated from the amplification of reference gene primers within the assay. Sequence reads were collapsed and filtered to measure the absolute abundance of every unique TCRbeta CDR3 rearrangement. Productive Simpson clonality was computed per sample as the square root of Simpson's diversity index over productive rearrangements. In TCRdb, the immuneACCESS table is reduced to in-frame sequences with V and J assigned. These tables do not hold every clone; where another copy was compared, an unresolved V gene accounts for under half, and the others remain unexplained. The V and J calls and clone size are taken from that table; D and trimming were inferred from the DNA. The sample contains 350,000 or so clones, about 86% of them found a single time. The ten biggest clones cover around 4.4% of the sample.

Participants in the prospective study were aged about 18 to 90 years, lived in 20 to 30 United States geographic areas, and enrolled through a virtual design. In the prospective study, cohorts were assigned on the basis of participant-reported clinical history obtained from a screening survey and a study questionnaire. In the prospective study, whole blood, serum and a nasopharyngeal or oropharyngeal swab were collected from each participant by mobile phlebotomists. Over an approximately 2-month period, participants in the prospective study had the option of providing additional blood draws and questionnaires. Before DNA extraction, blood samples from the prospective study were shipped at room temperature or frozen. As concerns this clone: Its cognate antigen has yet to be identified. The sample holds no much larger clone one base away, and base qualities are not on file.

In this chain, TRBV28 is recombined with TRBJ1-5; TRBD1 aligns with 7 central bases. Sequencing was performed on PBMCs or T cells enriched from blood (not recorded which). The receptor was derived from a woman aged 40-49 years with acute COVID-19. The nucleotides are TGTGCCAGCAGTCTTCGAAGGGGGCCGGGCAATCAGCCCCAGCATTTT. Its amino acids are CASSLRRGPGNQPQHF.